This T cell receptor (beta chain) was obtained from a study of blood T cell repertoires in COVID-19. About the study: Italy, Spain and the United States were the sources of the convalescent and acute COVID-19 samples. In each case, the material was cDNA or gDNA derived from T cells, B-cell-depleted T cells, or PBMCs.

Germline values: CDR1 SGHTA, CDR2 FQGNSA. Trimming at V came to 1 base and at J to 4 bases, leaving 3 bases not matched to a gene. The CDR3 is 15 residues long. This clone appeared a single time. How the authors handled the data: Reference gene primer amplification gave nucleated cell count estimates. Here immunoSEQ multiplex PCR was the method, and the copy in TCRdb shows in-frame clones only, minus some. V and J calls and clone size are copied from that table; D and trimming were computed from the DNA. The data hold about 140,000 clones, with roughly 84% observed a single time. The sequence came from a human donor in a cohort sampled during active COVID-19. This chain links TRBV7-2 with TRBJ2-1; 8 bases fit TRBD2. Sequencing input: peripheral blood. CDR3 region: CASSLEAGVYNEQFF. DNA for the CDR3: TGTGCCAGCAGCTTAGAAGCGGGAGTATACAATGAGCAGTTCTTC.